A single sample gave rise to the 24 T cell receptor beta chains below, sequenced in a study of cytomegalovirus exposure and HLA in healthy donors. Researchers ran the PCR with 60 Vbeta and 13 Jbeta primers. This table comes from immunoSEQ multiplex PCR, and its TCRdb copy is limited to in-frame clones, with some not included. The repertoire includes around 200,000 clones, roughly 78% of them detected once, and about 0.64% sits in the top ten. The material sequenced was PBMCs. The receptor set was obtained from a boy younger than 18 in good health and CMV-seronegative.

The chain employs TRBV6-1 and TRBJ1-2, with D possibly being TRBD1 (6 bases). V lost 8 bases and J lost 8, with 15 bases in between. In germline, CDR1 is MNHNS, CDR2 SASEGT. The CDR3 totals 12 residues. CDR3 amino acids: CASGAGAGGYTF. CDR3 DNA: TGTGCCAGCGGCGCGGGGGCGGGGGGCTACACCTTC.

The gene calls are TRBV18 and TRBJ1-2, with 7 bases aligning to TRBD1. After removal of 2 bases from V and 4 bases from J, the junction contained 7 bases not matched to a gene. Germline V gene data show CDR1 as KGHSH and CDR2 as LQKENI. This CDR3 is 15 amino acids long. CDR3 sequence (DNA): TGTGCCAGCTCACCAGAGGGTACAGGGGTCTATGGCTACACCTTC. Its translation: CASSPEGTGVYGYTF. The variable domain in full, with the rest retrieved from reference TRBV18 and TRBJ1-2, is NAGVMQNPRHLVRRRGQEARLRCSPMKGHSHVYWYRQLPEEGLKFMVYLQKENIIDESGMPKERFSAEFPKEGPSILRIQQVVRGDSAAYFCASSPEGTGVYGYTFGSGTRLTVV.

This rearrangement joins TRBV5-1 to TRBJ1-4; D is unresolved. The CDR3 extends over 15 amino acids. V lost 1 base, J lost 7 bases, and 14 bases lay in between. Germline values: CDR1 SGHRS, CDR2 YFSETQ. CDR3 bases: TGCGCCAGCAGCTTGTTTGATTCGGTTCGTGAAAAACTGTTTTTT. This gives the protein CASSLFDSVREKLFF.

In its sample, this clone was seen once. The chain links TRBV7-6 to TRBJ2-7, with 7 bases identical to TRBD1. The ends lost 5 bases at V and 2 bases at J; junction bases unmatched: 9. The CDR3 contains 15 residues. The germline gives CDR1 SGHVS, CDR2 FNYEAQ. Here the CDR3 DNA reads TGTGCCAGCAGCCTAAGGAACAGGGGCCCCTACGAGCAGTACTTC. It specifies CASSLRNRGPYEQYF.

The chain uses TRBV5-8 and TRBJ1-5, with no clear D. Germline V lookup: CDR1 SGHTS, CDR2 YDEGEE. The CDR3 consists of 16 residues. Trimming left V 4 bases short and J 3 bases short, with 17 bases between. Here the CDR3 reads CASSPSPRGPNQPQHF. CDR3 DNA: TGTGCCAGCAGCCCATCCCCCCGGGGTCCCAATCAGCCCCAGCATTTT.

This rearrangement joins TRBV14 to TRBJ2-7; 8 bases line up with TRBD2. The CDR3 sequence is 21 residues long. The germline gives CDR1 SGHDN, CDR2 FVKESK. With 0 bases clipped from V and 4 bases from J, the junction kept 23 bases outside the gene matches. Here the CDR3 reads CASSQEGPGEFFGRAGYEQYF. The DNA for the CDR3 is TGTGCCAGCAGCCAAGAGGGCCCCGGGGAGTTTTTCGGGAGGGCCGGTTACGAGCAGTACTTC.

This chain joins TRBV10-3 and TRBJ1-1; 9 bases line up with TRBD1. The CDR3 runs 14 residues. Germline-derived CDR1 and CDR2 are ENHRY and SYGVKD. V trimming: 3 bases; J trimming: 10 bases; junction bases outside the gene matches: 9. CDR3 nucleotide sequence: TGTGCCATCAGTGAACCCCTGACAGGGGGGAGAGCTTTCTTT. It translates to CAISEPLTGGRAFF.

This clone was observed once. The chain is built from TRBV9 and TRBJ2-3; weak D call: TRBD1 (6 bases). Trimming stripped 3 bases from V and 4 bases from J, with 15 bases between. The CDR3 length is 15 residues. Germline V gene sequence: CDR1 SGDLS, CDR2 YYNGEE. The CDR3 DNA follows: TGTGCCAGCAGCGGGGGGCGGGCACGGGCAGATACGCAGTATTTT. This encodes CASSGGRARADTQYF.

V is TRBV25-1 and J is TRBJ2-7; 8 positions match TRBD1. Germline-derived CDR1 and CDR2 are MGHDK and SYGVNS. The CDR3 consists of 16 residues. Trimming removed 3 bases from V and 7 bases from J; junction bases left unmatched: 14. In DNA form, the CDR3 reads TGTGCCAGCAGTGAGAGCCCCGGCAGGGGGCAAGTAGAGCAGTACTTC. Translated: CASSESPGRGQVEQYF.

This chain connects TRBV27 to TRBJ1-1, with 8 bases identical to TRBD1. The CDR3 totals 16 residues. The germline V gene encodes CDR1 MNHEY and CDR2 SMNVEV (reference sequence). Losses at the gene ends were 5 bases for V and 7 bases for J; bases not matched to a gene: 15. Here the CDR3 DNA reads TGTGCCAGCAGTCACCTACGGGCAGGGGGCAAGTATGAAGCTTTCTTT. Translation gives CASSHLRAGGKYEAFF.

The V call is TRBV5-4, the J call TRBJ2-2; TRBD1 agrees at 7 bases. Germline loops: CDR1 SGHNT, CDR2 YYREEE (reference sequence). V shed 0 bases and J 7 bases; nucleotides not matched to a gene: 9. CDR3 length: 16 residues. This CDR3 reads CASSLGAKNRGGELFF. The CDR3 DNA is TGTGCCAGCAGCTTGGGGGCGAAGAACAGGGGCGGGGAGCTGTTTTTT.

The gene calls are TRBV7-2 and TRBJ1-6; D ambiguous. This CDR3 has 15 residues. Between the trimmed V and J ends, which lost 4 bases and 11 bases, there was a span of 18 bases. From germline, CDR1 is SGHTA and CDR2 FQGNSA. CDR3: CASSSALAGKPPLHF. CDR3 coding DNA: TGTGCCAGCAGCTCGGCGTTAGCGGGGAAGCCACCCCTCCACTTT.

This clone was found once. The chain combines TRBV11-2 with TRBJ1-1; D gene uncertain. Germline V gene lookup returns CDR1 SGHAT and CDR2 FQNNGV. V lost 5 bases and J lost 6, with 19 bases in between. The CDR3 consists of 15 residues. The CDR3 protein is CASSHLQTQAAEAFF. In DNA, the CDR3 is TGTGCCAGCAGCCACCTACAGACCCAGGCAGCTGAAGCTTTCTTT.

This sequence joins TRBV7-2 and TRBJ1-2, with D maybe TRBD1 (5 bases). CDR1 SGHTA and CDR2 FQGNSA come from the germline V gene. V lost 0 bases and J 8 bases, leaving 13 bases between the germline ends. This CDR3 contains 14 residues. Here the CDR3 DNA reads TGTGCCAGCAGCTTAGCGTCAAGGGACTGGGGCTACACCTTC. It encodes CASSLASRDWGYTF.

V is TRBV4-3 and J is TRBJ2-2; D is uncertain. The germline V gene has CDR1 LGHNA and CDR2 YSLEER. The CDR3 totals 17 residues. V was cut by 0 bases and J by 2 bases, with 13 bases left in between. In nucleotides, the CDR3 is TGCGCCAGCAGCCAAGATGTGCCCAGCGCCAACACCGGGGAGCTGTTTTTT. Its protein product is CASSQDVPSANTGELFF.

The chain carries TRBV7-3 and TRBJ2-1; 11 bases are a match to TRBD2. V dropped 5 bases and J dropped 3; count of bases not matched to a gene: 6. The CDR3 sequence is 16 residues long. Germline lookup yields CDR1 SGHTA and CDR2 FQGTGA. The CDR3 sequence is CASSDPTSGSYNEQFF. The CDR3 bases are TGTGCCAGCAGCGACCCTACTAGCGGGAGCTACAATGAGCAGTTCTTC.

The V and J genes are TRBV4-2 and TRBJ2-6, with D perhaps TRBD1 (5 bases). The V and J ends lost 6 bases and 2 bases respectively, with 14 bases between them. The germline gives CDR1 LGHNA, CDR2 YNFKEQ. The CDR3 totals 16 residues. CDR3 in amino acids: CASRPAQGAGANVLTF. The CDR3 DNA reads TGTGCCAGCAGACCCGCGCAAGGGGCTGGGGCCAACGTCCTGACTTTC.

This clone was observed a handful of times. The J gene is TRBJ1-3, the V gene TRBV5-1; D gene unclear. This CDR3 spans 15 amino acids. Germline CDR1 and CDR2: SGHRS and YFSETQ. The germline V and J ends were trimmed by 4 bases and 0 bases, with 11 bases remaining between them. CDR3 amino acids: CASSRWEASGNTIYF. For the CDR3, the DNA is TGCGCCAGCAGCCGTTGGGAGGCCTCTGGAAACACCATATATTTT.

V is TRBV30 and J is TRBJ1-2; 10 bases match TRBD1. This CDR3 is built from 13 residues. CDR1 is GTSNPN, CDR2 SVGIG, per germline (reference sequence). With V trimmed by 5 bases and J by 5 bases, 5 bases remained unmatched. The CDR3 DNA follows: TGTGCCTGGGCGACAGGGGGCGGATATGGCTACACCTTC. Its protein product is CAWATGGGYGYTF.

The J gene is TRBJ2-7, the V gene TRBV30; possible D gene TRBD1, 5 bases. V was trimmed by 2 bases and J by 5 bases, leaving 19 bases between them. This CDR3 has 15 residues. Germline-derived CDR1 and CDR2 are GTSNPN and SVGIG (reference sequence). The chain's CDR3 is CAWSFSRVMFHEQYF. The CDR3 DNA follows: TGTGCCTGGAGTTTTTCCAGGGTGATGTTCCACGAGCAGTACTTC.

The sample holds one count of this clone. The chain links TRBV19 to TRBJ2-7; 9 bases align to TRBD1. The CDR3 consists of 14 residues. The junction had 6 bases not matched to a gene; V was cut back by 5 bases and J by 4 bases. Germline values: CDR1 LNHDA, CDR2 SQIVND (reference sequence). This CDR3 is CASSPGTGRYEQYF. The CDR3 coding sequence is TGTGCCAGTAGTCCAGGGACAGGGAGGTACGAGCAGTACTTC.

This clone came up a few times. The rearrangement uses TRBV7-6 and TRBJ2-7, with a possible D match to TRBD2 (5 bases). This CDR3 contains 16 residues. The germline V gene has CDR1 SGHVS and CDR2 FNYEAQ. Trimming left V 4 bases short and J 1 base short, with 17 bases between. CDR3 bases: TGTGCCAGCAGCTCCTCCCCCCCTAGGGAGTCCTACGAGCAGTACTTC. Translation gives CASSSSPPRESYEQYF.

This clone was observed a handful of times. The J gene is TRBJ1-1, the V gene TRBV19; D remains ambiguous. Germline CDR1 and CDR2: LNHDA and SQIVND (reference sequence). Trimming left V 7 bases short and J 0 bases short, with 3 bases between. This CDR3 region has 11 residues. DNA for the CDR3: TGTGCCAGTACTGTGAACACTGAAGCTTTCTTT. It translates to CASTVNTEAFF.

The V call is TRBV6-5, the J call TRBJ1-1; D is unresolved. Trimming removed 5 bases from V and 6 bases from J, with 13 bases in between. This CDR3 is built from 13 residues. CDR1 MNHEY and CDR2 SVGAGI come from the germline V gene. CDR3 DNA: TGTGCCAGCAGTCCACTTGAGCAGGCTGAAGCTTTCTTT. It encodes CASSPLEQAEAFF.